Sequencing of this T cell receptor (beta chain) was carried out in a study of kidney transplant recipient with SARS-CoV-2 infection. Note on this clonotype: This clone may be a read error of a much larger clone one base away.

Germline-derived CDR1 and CDR2 are LNHDA and SQIVND (reference sequence). V lost 11 bases and J 3 bases, leaving 22 bases between the germline ends. The CDR3 spans 16 residues. TCRdb recomputed calls from the reads with MiXCR, one row per CDR3 protein. Among 200,000 to 250,000 distinct CDR3 sequences listed, more than 25% were seen once. The TCR was taken from a young adult male patient who had COVID-19 and was a kidney transplant recipient. Some T cells may be graft donor cells. This sample comprised a blood sample, obtained at baseline and on day 111 from a kidney transplant recipient. The rearrangement uses TRBV19 and TRBJ2-2, with D maybe TRBD1 (6 bases). This CDR3 is CAGQKGKGVDTGELFF. The CDR3 DNA sequence: TGTGCCGGTCAAAAAGGAAAGGGGGTCGACACCGGGGAGCTGTTTTTT.